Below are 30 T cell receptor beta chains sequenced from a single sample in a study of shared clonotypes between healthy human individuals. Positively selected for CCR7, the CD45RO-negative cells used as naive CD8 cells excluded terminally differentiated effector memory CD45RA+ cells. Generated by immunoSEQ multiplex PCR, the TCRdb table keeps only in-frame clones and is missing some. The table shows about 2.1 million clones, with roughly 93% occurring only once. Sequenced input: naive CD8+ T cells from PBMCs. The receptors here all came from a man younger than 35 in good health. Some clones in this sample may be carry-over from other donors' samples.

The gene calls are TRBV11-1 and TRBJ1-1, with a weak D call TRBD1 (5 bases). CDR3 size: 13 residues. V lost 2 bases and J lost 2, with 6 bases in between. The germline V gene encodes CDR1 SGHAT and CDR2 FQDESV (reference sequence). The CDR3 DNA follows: TGTGCCAGCAGCTTAACAGGCAACACTGAAGCTTTCTTT. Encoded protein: CASSLTGNTEAFF.

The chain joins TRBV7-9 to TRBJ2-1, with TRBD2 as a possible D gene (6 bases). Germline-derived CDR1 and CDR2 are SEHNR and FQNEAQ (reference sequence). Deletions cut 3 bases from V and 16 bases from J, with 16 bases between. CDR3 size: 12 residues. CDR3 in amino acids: CASSFGGEVRFF. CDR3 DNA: TGTGCCAGCAGCTTTGGAGGGGAAGTGAGATTCTTC.

The CDR3: CASSLLFGELFF. The CDR3 DNA follows: TGTGCCAGCAGTCTACTATTCGGGGAGCTGTTTTTT. The chain is built from TRBV27 and TRBJ2-2, with D unresolved. Looked up from germline, CDR1 is MNHEY and CDR2 is SMNVEV (reference sequence). This CDR3 has 12 amino acids. Deletions cut 5 bases from V and 7 bases from J, with 8 bases between.

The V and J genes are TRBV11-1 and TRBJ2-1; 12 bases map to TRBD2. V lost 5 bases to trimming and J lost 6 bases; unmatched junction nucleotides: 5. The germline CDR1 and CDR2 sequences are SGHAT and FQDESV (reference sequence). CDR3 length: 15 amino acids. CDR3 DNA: TGTGCCAGCAGCGACGGGACTAGCGGGTTCAATGAGCAGTTCTTC. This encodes CASSDGTSGFNEQFF. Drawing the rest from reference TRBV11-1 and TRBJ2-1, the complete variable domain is EAEVAQSPRYKITEKSQAVAFWCDPISGHATLYWYRQILGQGPELLVQFQDESVVDDSQLPKDRFSAERLKGVDSTLKIQPAELGDSAMYLCASSDGTSGFNEQFFGPGTRLTVL.

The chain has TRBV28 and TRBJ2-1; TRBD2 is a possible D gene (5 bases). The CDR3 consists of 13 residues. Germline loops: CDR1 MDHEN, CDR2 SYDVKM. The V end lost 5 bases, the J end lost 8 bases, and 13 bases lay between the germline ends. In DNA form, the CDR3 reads TGTGCCAGCAGTCCCACGGGGTATGATGAGCAGTTCTTC. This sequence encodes CASSPTGYDEQFF.

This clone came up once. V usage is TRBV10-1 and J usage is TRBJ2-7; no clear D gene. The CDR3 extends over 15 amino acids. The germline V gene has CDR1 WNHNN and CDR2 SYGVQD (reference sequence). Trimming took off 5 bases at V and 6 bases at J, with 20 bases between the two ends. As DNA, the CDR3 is TGCGCCAGCAGTAAACCTGCTAGATATGTTTCCGAGCAGTACTTC. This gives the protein CASSKPARYVSEQYF.

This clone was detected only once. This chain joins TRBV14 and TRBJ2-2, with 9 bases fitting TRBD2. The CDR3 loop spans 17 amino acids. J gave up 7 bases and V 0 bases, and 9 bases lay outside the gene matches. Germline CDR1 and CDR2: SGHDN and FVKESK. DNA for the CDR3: TGTGCCAGCAGCCAAGATTGGCGGGAGGGCCGGGACGGGGAGCTGTTTTTT. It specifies CASSQDWREGRDGELFF.

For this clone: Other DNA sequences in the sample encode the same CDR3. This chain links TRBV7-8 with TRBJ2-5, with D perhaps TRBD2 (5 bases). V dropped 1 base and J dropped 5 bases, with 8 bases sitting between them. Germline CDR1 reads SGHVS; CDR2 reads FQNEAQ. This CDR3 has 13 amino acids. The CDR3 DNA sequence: TGTGCCAGCAGCTTAGGTGGAGGCGAGACCCAGTACTTC. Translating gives CASSLGGGETQYF.

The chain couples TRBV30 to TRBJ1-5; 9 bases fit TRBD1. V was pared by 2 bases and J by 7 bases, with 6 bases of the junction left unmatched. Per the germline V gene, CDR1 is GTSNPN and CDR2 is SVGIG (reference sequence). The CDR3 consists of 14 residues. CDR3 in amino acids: CAWSTWTGEQPQHF. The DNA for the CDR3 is TGTGCCTGGAGTACCTGGACAGGGGAACAGCCCCAGCATTTT.

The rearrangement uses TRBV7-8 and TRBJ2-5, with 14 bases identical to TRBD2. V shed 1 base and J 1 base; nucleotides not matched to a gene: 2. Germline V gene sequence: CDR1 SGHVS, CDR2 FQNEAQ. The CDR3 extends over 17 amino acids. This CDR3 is CASSLGLAGGFQETQYF. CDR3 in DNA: TGTGCCAGCAGCTTAGGACTAGCGGGAGGGTTCCAAGAGACCCAGTACTTC.

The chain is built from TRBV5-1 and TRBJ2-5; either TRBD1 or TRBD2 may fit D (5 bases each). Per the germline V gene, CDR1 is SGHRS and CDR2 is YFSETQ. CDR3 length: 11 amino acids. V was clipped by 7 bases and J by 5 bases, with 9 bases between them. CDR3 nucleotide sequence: TGCGCCAGCCGGGGCCTGGAGACCCAGTACTTC. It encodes CASRGLETQYF.

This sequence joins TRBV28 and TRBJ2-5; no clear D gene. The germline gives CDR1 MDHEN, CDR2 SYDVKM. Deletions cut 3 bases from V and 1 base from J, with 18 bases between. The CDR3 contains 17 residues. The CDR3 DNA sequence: TGTGCCAGCAGTTTTAACGGAGTAACCCCTCTCCAAGAGACCCAGTACTTC. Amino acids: CASSFNGVTPLQETQYF.

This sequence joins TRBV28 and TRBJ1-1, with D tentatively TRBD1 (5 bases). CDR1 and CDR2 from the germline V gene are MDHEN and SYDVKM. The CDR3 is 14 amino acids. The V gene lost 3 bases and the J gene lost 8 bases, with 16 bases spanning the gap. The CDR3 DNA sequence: TGTGCCAGCAGTTTCCGGGACCCCTGGATGGAAGCTTTCTTT. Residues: CASSFRDPWMEAFF.

CDR3 loop: CASSLRDLGTGELFF. As DNA, the CDR3 is TGTGCCAGCAGTCTCCGGGACCTTGGAACCGGGGAGCTGTTTTTT. V is TRBV6-6 and J is TRBJ2-2; D tentatively reads TRBD1 or TRBD2 (5 bases each). Germline V gene sequence: CDR1 MNHNY, CDR2 SVGAGI (reference sequence). The length of the CDR3 is 15 residues. Trimming removed 5 bases at V and 5 bases at J, with 15 bases between.

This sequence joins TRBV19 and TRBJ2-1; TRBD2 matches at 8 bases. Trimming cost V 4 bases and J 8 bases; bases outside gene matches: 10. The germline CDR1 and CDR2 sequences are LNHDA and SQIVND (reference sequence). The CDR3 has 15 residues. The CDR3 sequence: CASSNSGAGFYEQFF. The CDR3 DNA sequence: TGTGCCAGTAGTAATAGCGGGGCGGGATTCTATGAGCAGTTCTTC.

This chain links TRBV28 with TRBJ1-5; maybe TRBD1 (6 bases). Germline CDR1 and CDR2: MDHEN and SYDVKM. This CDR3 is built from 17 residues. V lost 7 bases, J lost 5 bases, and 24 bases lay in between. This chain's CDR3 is CASIQPTGWNGDQPQHF. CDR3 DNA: TGTGCCAGCATCCAGCCGACAGGTTGGAACGGTGATCAGCCCCAGCATTTT. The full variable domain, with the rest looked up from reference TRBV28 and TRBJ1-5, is DVKVTQSSRYLVKRTGEKVFLECVQDMDHENMFWYRQDPGLGLRLIYFSYDVKMKEKGDIPEGYSVSREKKERFSLILESASTNQTSMYLCASIQPTGWNGDQPQHFGDGTRLSIL.

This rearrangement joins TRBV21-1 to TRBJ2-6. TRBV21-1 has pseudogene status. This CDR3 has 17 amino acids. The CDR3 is CASSKSRQHSGANVLTF. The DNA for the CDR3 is TGTGCCAGCAGCAAAAGTCGCCAGCACTCTGGGGCCAACGTCCTGACTTTC.

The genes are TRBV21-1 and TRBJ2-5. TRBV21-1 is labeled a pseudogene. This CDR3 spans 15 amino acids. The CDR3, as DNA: TGTGCCAGCAGCAAAGATAGGGTCGGGCGCAAAACCCAGTACTTC. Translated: CASSKDRVGRKTQYF.

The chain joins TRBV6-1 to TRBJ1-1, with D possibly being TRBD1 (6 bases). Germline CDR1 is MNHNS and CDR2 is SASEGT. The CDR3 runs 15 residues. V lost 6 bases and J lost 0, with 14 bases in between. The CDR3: CASSHRQAMNTEAFF. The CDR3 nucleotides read TGTGCCAGCAGCCACCGACAGGCCATGAACACTGAAGCTTTCTTT.

The CDR3 DNA reads as TGCGCCAGCAGCCAAGATTCCAGGCCAGGGTCGAACACCGGGGAGCTGTTTTTT. It specifies CASSQDSRPGSNTGELFF. The J gene is TRBJ2-2, the V gene TRBV4-3; D is possibly TRBD1 (5 bases). This CDR3 has 18 residues. In germline, CDR1 is LGHNA, CDR2 YSLEER. V was pared by 0 bases and J by 0 bases, with 14 bases between.

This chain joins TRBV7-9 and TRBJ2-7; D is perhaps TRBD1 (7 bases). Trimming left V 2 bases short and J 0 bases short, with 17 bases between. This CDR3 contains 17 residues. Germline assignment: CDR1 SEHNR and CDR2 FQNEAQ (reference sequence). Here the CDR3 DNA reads TGTGCCAGCAGCTTACCTAATAGGGGGGACAGCTCCTACGAGCAGTACTTC. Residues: CASSLPNRGDSSYEQYF.

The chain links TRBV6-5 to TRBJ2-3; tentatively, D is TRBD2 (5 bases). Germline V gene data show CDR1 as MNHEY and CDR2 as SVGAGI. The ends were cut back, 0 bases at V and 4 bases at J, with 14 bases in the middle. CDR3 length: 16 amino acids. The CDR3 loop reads CASSYSMASFADTQYF. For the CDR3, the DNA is TGTGCCAGCAGTTACTCGATGGCTAGCTTCGCAGATACGCAGTATTTT.

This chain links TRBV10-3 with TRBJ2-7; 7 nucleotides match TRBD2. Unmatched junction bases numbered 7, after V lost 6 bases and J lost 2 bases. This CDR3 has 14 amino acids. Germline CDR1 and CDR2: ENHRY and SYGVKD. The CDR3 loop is CAIRGSGAPYEQYF. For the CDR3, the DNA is TGTGCCATCAGGGGGAGCGGGGCCCCCTACGAGCAGTACTTC.

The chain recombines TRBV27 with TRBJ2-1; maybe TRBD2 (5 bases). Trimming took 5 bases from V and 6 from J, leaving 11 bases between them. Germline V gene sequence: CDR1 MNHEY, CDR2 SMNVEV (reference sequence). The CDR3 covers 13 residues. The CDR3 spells CASSPWESNEQFF. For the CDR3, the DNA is TGTGCCAGCAGTCCCTGGGAGTCCAATGAGCAGTTCTTC.

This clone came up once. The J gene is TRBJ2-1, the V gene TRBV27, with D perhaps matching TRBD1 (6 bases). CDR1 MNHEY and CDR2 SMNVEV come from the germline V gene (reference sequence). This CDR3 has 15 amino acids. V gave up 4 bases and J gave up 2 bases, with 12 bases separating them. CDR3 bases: TGTGCCAGCAGTTGGTGGCAGGGGACCTACAATGAGCAGTTCTTC. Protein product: CASSWWQGTYNEQFF.

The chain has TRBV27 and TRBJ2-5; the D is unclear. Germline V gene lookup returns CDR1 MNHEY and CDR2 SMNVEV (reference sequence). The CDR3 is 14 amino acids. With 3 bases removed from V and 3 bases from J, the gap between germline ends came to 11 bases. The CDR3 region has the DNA TGTGCCAGCAGTTTTTTCGGCAGTAAAGAGACCCAGTACTTC. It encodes CASSFFGSKETQYF.

This chain's CDR3 is CASSVTPPILVPSYNEQFF. The CDR3 nucleotides read TGTGCCAGCAGCGTAACCCCGCCGATACTAGTTCCCTCCTACAATGAGCAGTTCTTC. The genes are TRBV9 and TRBJ2-1; D may be TRBD2 (5 bases). Germline CDR1 reads SGDLS; CDR2 reads YYNGEE. The ends were cut back, 1 base at V and 0 bases at J, with 20 bases in the middle. This CDR3 has 19 residues.

DNA of the CDR3: TGTGCCAGCAGCGTGGGACAGGGGGTAGAGAATGAGCAGTTCTTC. Translating it yields CASSVGQGVENEQFF. The rearrangement links TRBV9 to TRBJ2-1, with 11 nucleotides matching TRBD1. The CDR3 runs to 15 residues. V gave up 2 bases and J gave up 7 bases; unmatched junction bases: 5. CDR1 SGDLS and CDR2 YYNGEE come from the germline V gene.

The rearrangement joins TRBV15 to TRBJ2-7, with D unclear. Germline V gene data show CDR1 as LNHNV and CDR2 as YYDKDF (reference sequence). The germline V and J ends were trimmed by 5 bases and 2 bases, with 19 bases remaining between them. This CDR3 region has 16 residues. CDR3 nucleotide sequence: TGTGCCACCAGCCCCCGGGTGGGCGACTTAACCTACGAGCAGTACTTC. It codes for CATSPRVGDLTYEQYF.

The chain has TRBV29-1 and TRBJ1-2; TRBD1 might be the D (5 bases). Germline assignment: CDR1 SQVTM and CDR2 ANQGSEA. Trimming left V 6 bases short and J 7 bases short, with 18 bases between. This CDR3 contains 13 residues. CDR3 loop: CSVRGRTAAGYTF. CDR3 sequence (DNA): TGCAGCGTCCGGGGACGGACGGCCGCTGGCTACACCTTC.